The 24 T cell receptor beta chains in this list originate from one sample, sequenced in a study of technical replicates of blood from a few donors. Sequencing was performed with immunoSEQ multiplex PCR; in TCRdb, only in-frame clones are kept and a portion is missing. The data hold 55,000 to 85,000 clones, with nearly 98% observed a single time. Sequenced input: T cells isolated from PBMCs. The source of these receptors is a human donor in good health.

This sequence joins TRBV15 and TRBJ2-3, with TRBD1 identical over 11 bases. J gave up 4 bases and V 0 bases, and 6 bases lay outside the gene matches. The length of the CDR3 is 17 residues. Germline V lookup: CDR1 LNHNV, CDR2 YYDKDF (reference sequence). CDR3 amino acids: CATSRELGQGESDTQYF. CDR3 DNA sequence: TGTGCCACCAGCAGAGAGTTGGGACAGGGGGAATCAGATACGCAGTATTTT.

This clone appeared a single time. The gene calls are TRBV27 and TRBJ1-5, with TRBD1 matching over 9 bases. Germline V gene lookup returns CDR1 MNHEY and CDR2 SMNVEV (reference sequence). This CDR3 region has 21 residues. The V segment lost 5 bases and the J segment 2 bases; nucleotides outside the gene matches: 22. The CDR3: CASSQAGTGLRGVKGNQPQHF. DNA for the CDR3: TGTGCCAGCAGTCAAGCCGGGACAGGGTTACGGGGGGTTAAGGGCAATCAGCCCCAGCATTTT.

The CDR3 DNA sequence: TGTGCCAGCAGTTTGCCCCTACTAGCCCCTCCCGGGGAGCTGTTTTTT. Protein sequence: CASSLPLLAPPGELFF. The chain carries TRBV28 and TRBJ2-2; maybe TRBD2 (6 bases). The CDR3 has 16 amino acids. Trimming took 3 bases from V and 6 from J, leaving 17 bases between them. Looked up from germline, CDR1 is MDHEN and CDR2 is SYDVKM.

The chain couples TRBV5-6 to TRBJ2-5, with D perhaps TRBD2 (5 bases). Germline CDR1 is SGHDT and CDR2 is YYEEEE. V was trimmed by 5 bases and J by 4 bases, leaving 12 bases between them. The CDR3 has 13 amino acids. The CDR3 region is CASRRPSTETQYF. The CDR3 region has the DNA TGTGCCAGCAGAAGGCCTAGCACAGAGACCCAGTACTTC.

This chain joins TRBV7-6 and TRBJ2-1; D might be TRBD2 (6 bases). Germline V gene data show CDR1 as SGHVS and CDR2 as FNYEAQ. The CDR3 extends over 15 amino acids. The V end was cut by 5 bases, the J end by 3 bases, with 14 bases between. CDR3 residues: CASSPSGLNYNEQFF. The CDR3, as DNA: TGTGCCAGCAGCCCCTCGGGACTTAACTACAATGAGCAGTTCTTC.

The chain couples TRBV11-2 to TRBJ2-5, with 8 bases aligning to TRBD2. Germline lookup yields CDR1 SGHAT and CDR2 FQNNGV. The CDR3 is 14 amino acids. Germline trimming cut 3 bases from V and 5 bases from J; bases unmatched to any gene: 5. CDR3 nucleotides: TGTGCCAGCAGCTTTAGCGGGATACGGGAGACCCAGTACTTC. Its translation: CASSFSGIRETQYF.

The chain uses TRBV19 and TRBJ1-2; D possibly corresponds to TRBD1 (6 bases). The CDR3 loop spans 12 amino acids. In germline, CDR1 is LNHDA, CDR2 SQIVND (reference sequence). The V end was cut by 5 bases, the J end by 9 bases, with 13 bases between. CDR3 bases: TGTGCCAGTAGTTTCAAACAGGGAAGCTACACCTTC. Residues: CASSFKQGSYTF.

The chain has TRBV9 and TRBJ2-7, with no clear D. Germline V CDR1 and CDR2: SGDLS, YYNGEE. Trimming took 0 bases from V and 2 from J, leaving 9 bases between them. The CDR3 length is 14 residues. CDR3 nucleotides: TGTGCCAGCAGCGTAGGGAGCCAAACCTACGAGCAGTACTTC. This gives the protein CASSVGSQTYEQYF.

V gene TRBV5-1 combines with J gene TRBJ2-1; TRBD1 is a possible D gene (5 bases). Trimming took 2 bases from V and 0 from J, leaving 15 bases between them. CDR1 and CDR2 (germline): SGHRS, YFSETQ. The CDR3 is 17 residues long. CDR3 sequence reads: CASSFPQGRVSYNEQFF. The CDR3 DNA reads TGCGCCAGCAGCTTCCCCCAGGGCAGGGTCTCCTACAATGAGCAGTTCTTC. Full variable domain (missing parts from reference TRBV5-1 and TRBJ2-1): KAGVTQTPRYLIKTRGQQVTLSCSPISGHRSVSWYQQTPGQGLQFLFEYFSETQRNKGNFPGRFSGRQFSNSRSEMNVSTLELGDSALYLCASSFPQGRVSYNEQFFGPGTRLTVL.

The DNA for the CDR3 is TGTGCCAGCAGCGATTCTGGCCAGCCCCAGCATTTT. Translated, it gives CASSDSGQPQHF. The V and J genes are TRBV6-1 and TRBJ1-5; D gene uncertain. Germline lookup yields CDR1 MNHNS and CDR2 SASEGT. Trimming removed 6 bases at V and 7 bases at J, with 10 bases between. This CDR3 has 12 residues.

In this sample, this clone turned up a few times. V gene TRBV4-1 combines with J gene TRBJ1-4, with 8 positions matching TRBD1. Germline V gene lookup returns CDR1 MGHRA and CDR2 YSYEKL. V shed 4 bases and J 6 bases; nucleotides not matched to a gene: 16. CDR3 size: 18 residues. CDR3 residues: CASSLLLSKDRGDEKLFF. In nucleotides, the CDR3 is TGCGCCAGCAGCCTATTGCTATCAAAAGACAGGGGAGATGAAAAACTGTTTTTT.

This rearrangement joins TRBV6-5 to TRBJ2-2, with a possible D match to TRBD1 (6 bases). V gave up 6 bases and J gave up 8 bases, with 13 bases separating them. The CDR3 sequence is 13 residues long. Germline values: CDR1 MNHEY, CDR2 SVGAGI. CDR3 nucleotide sequence: TGTGCCAGCAGCCGAACCGGGACAGGGGAGCTGTTTTTT. Amino acids: CASSRTGTGELFF.

The V and J genes are TRBV6-1 and TRBJ2-5, with D unresolved. V was trimmed by 2 bases and J by 4 bases, leaving 14 bases between them. CDR3 length: 15 amino acids. The germline CDR1 and CDR2 sequences are MNHNS and SASEGT. The CDR3 loop is CASSENPLRAETQYF. The CDR3, as DNA: TGTGCCAGCAGTGAAAATCCCCTGAGAGCAGAGACCCAGTACTTC.

J is TRBJ2-5 and V is TRBV9, with D unresolved. Germline CDR1 and CDR2: SGDLS and YYNGEE. Trimming left V 1 base short and J 5 bases short, with 12 bases between. This CDR3 region has 14 residues. CDR3 sequence reads: CASSVSERRETQYF. The CDR3 nucleotides are TGTGCCAGCAGCGTATCTGAACGCCGGGAGACCCAGTACTTC.

The rearrangement uses TRBV28 and TRBJ1-2; no clear D. The germline V gene encodes CDR1 MDHEN and CDR2 SYDVKM. V was pared by 2 bases and J by 7 bases, with 11 bases between. This CDR3 region has 13 residues. The CDR3 bases are TGTGCCAGCAGTTTAAACCCCGGTTTTGGCTACACCTTC. It specifies CASSLNPGFGYTF.

This clone is a singleton in its sample. CDR3: CASSPIDWSTDTQYF. The CDR3 DNA reads as TGTGCCAGCAGCCCTATCGACTGGAGCACAGATACGCAGTATTTT. This chain links TRBV9 with TRBJ2-3; no definite D call. From germline, CDR1 is SGDLS and CDR2 YYNGEE. The V and J ends lost 4 bases and 0 bases respectively, with 12 bases between them. The CDR3 has 15 residues.

J is TRBJ2-3 and V is TRBV6-1; possible D gene TRBD1, 6 bases. Trimming removed 5 bases from V and 3 bases from J, with 15 bases in between. The CDR3 sequence is 15 residues long. Per germline, CDR1 MNHNS and CDR2 SASEGT. CDR3: CASSIPVGGTDTQYF. The CDR3 DNA follows: TGTGCCAGCAGTATCCCGGTAGGGGGAACAGATACGCAGTATTTT.

The chain is built from TRBV28 and TRBJ2-2, with 7 bases lining up with TRBD2. Germline loops: CDR1 MDHEN, CDR2 SYDVKM. CDR3 length: 16 amino acids. The V segment lost 7 bases and the J segment 0 bases; nucleotides outside the gene matches: 8. DNA for the CDR3: TGTGCCAGCACGGTCCAGCGGGACTCGAACACCGGGGAGCTGTTTTTT. Its protein product is CASTVQRDSNTGELFF.

This chain links TRBV28 with TRBJ1-1, with a weak D call TRBD1 (5 bases). From germline, CDR1 is MDHEN and CDR2 SYDVKM. Trimming took off 2 bases at V and 1 base at J, with 11 bases between the two ends. The CDR3 consists of 15 residues. The CDR3 DNA reads as TGTGCCAGCAGTTTAAGGGGCAGGAGGAACACTGAAGCTTTCTTT. Encoded protein: CASSLRGRRNTEAFF.

Only a few counts were recorded for this clone. The gene calls are TRBV6-1 and TRBJ1-1; unclear D gene. The CDR3 runs 15 residues. Per the germline V gene, CDR1 is MNHNS and CDR2 is SASEGT. Between the trimmed V and J ends, which lost 4 bases and 0 bases, there was a span of 12 bases. The CDR3 bases are TGTGCCAGCAGTGGAGGGAACATCATGAACACTGAAGCTTTCTTT. It is translated as CASSGGNIMNTEAFF.

The genes are TRBV6-5 and TRBJ1-2, with 8 bases that match TRBD1. The V gene's germline CDR1 is MNHEY and CDR2 SVGAGI. This CDR3 has 14 residues. The V and J ends lost 2 bases and 7 bases, in that order; junction bases with no gene match: 6. CDR3 sequence (DNA): TGTGCCAGCAGTTACCGGACAGGGCAAGTTGGCTACACCTTC. This gives the protein CASSYRTGQVGYTF.

The rearrangement uses TRBV27 and TRBJ2-2; D is uncertain. This CDR3 has 15 residues. Deletions cut 2 bases from V and 4 bases from J, with 11 bases between. The V gene's germline CDR1 is MNHEY and CDR2 SMNVEV (reference sequence). The CDR3 reads CASSLGRPSTGELFF. The CDR3 nucleotides are TGTGCCAGCAGTTTAGGCAGGCCCAGCACCGGGGAGCTGTTTTTT.

The DNA for the CDR3 is TGTGCCAGCGTACAGGGGGGACCCTACAATGAGCAGTTCTTC. This translates into CASVQGGPYNEQFF. This chain joins TRBV27 and TRBJ2-1, with 8 bases lining up with TRBD1. The V gene end was trimmed by 8 bases and the J gene end by 2 bases; junction bases not matched to a gene: 5. The length of the CDR3 is 14 residues. Germline CDR1 reads MNHEY; CDR2 reads SMNVEV (reference sequence).

This clone occurred once. The chain carries TRBV18 and TRBJ2-7, with 11 nucleotides matching TRBD2. Unmatched junction bases numbered 7, after V lost 6 bases and J lost 6 bases. The CDR3 extends over 14 amino acids. From germline, CDR1 is KGHSH and CDR2 LQKENI. The CDR3 nucleotides read TGTGCCAGCTCCCTCTTTAGCGGGAGGGGCGAGCAGTACTTC. Amino acids: CASSLFSGRGEQYF. Filled out from reference TRBV18 and TRBJ2-7, the complete variable domain reads NAGVMQNPRHLVRRRGQEARLRCSPMKGHSHVYWYRQLPEEGLKFMVYLQKENIIDESGMPKERFSAEFPKEGPSILRIQQVVRGDSAAYFCASSLFSGRGEQYFGPGTRLTVT.